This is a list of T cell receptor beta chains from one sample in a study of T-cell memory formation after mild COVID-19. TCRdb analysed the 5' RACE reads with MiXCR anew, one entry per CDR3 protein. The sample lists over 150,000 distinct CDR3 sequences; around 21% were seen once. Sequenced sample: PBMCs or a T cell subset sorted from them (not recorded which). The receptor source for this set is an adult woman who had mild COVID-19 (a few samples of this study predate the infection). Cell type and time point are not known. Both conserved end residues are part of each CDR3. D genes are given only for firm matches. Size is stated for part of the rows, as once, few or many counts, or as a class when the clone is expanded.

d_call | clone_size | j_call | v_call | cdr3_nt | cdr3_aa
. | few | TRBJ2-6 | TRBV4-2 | TGTGCCAGCAGCCCGTCCAAGGCTCGCTCTGGGGCCAACGTCCTGACTTTC | CASSPSKARSGANVLTF
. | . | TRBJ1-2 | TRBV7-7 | TGTGCCAGCAGCTTAGCCATGGCGGGTACTAACTATGGCTACACCTTC | CASSLAMAGTNYGYTF
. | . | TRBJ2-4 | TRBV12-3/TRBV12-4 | TGTGCCAGCAGTCTGTCCGGGACTCCCATACCAGTCAAAAACATTCAGTACTTC | CASSLSGTPIPVKNIQYF
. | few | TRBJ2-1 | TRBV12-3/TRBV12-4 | TGTGCCAGCAGTCCACCGGGGGGCAGGGAGTACAATGAGCAGTTCTTC | CASSPPGGREYNEQFF
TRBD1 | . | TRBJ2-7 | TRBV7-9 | TGTGCCAGCAGCCCCGGGACAGTTGGCTCCTACGAGCAGTACTTC | CASSPGTVGSYEQYF
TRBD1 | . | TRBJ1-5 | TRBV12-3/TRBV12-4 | TGTGCCAGCAGTCCTGCCGACAGGGGTGGTGTGCAGCCCCAGCATTTT | CASSPADRGGVQPQHF
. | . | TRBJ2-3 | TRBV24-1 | TGTGCCACCAGTGATTTGTACTCTCGCACAGATACGCAGTATTTT | CATSDLYSRTDTQYF
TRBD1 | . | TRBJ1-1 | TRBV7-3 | TGTGCCAGCAGCATCGGGACAGGGGGTGACACTGAAGCTTTCTTT | CASSIGTGGDTEAFF
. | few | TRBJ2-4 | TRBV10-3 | TGTGCCATCAGTGAGTCTGGGTGGACCCTTACCAAAAACATTCAGTACTTC | CAISESGWTLTKNIQYF
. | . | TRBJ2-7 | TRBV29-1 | TGCAGCGTTGAAGATCGCGGGTGGGAGCAGTACTTC | CSVEDRGWEQYF
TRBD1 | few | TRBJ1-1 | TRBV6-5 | TGTGCCAGCAGTTACCACACAGGGGTTGCTGACACTGAAGCTTTCTTT | CASSYHTGVADTEAFF
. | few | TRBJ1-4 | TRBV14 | TGTGCCAGCAGGGGCAGAGACTCAACTAATGAAAAACTGTTTTTT | CASRGRDSTNEKLFF
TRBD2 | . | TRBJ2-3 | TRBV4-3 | TGCGCCAGCAGCCAAGGCGGTAGCGGGAGTGGGGGGTTTTCTGATACGCAGTATTTT | CASSQGGSGSGGFSDTQYF
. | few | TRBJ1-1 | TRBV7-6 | TGTGCCAGCAGCACCCTCGGGGGGCCATCTCTAGGCACTGAAGCTTTCTTT | CASSTLGGPSLGTEAFF
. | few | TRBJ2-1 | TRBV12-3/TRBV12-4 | TGTGCCATCCTCCTGGGTTACGAGCAGTTCTTC | CAILLGYEQFF
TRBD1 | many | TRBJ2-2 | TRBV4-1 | TGCGCCAGCAGCAGGGACAGGTCCACCGGGGAGCTGTTTTTT | CASSRDRSTGELFF
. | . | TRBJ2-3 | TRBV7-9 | TGTGCCAGCAGCTTGGGACCCGGGTTCACAGATACGCAGTATTTT | CASSLGPGFTDTQYF
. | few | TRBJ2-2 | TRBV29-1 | TGCAGCGTTGAAGATCTCTCCCGCAACACCGGGGAGCTGTTTTTT | CSVEDLSRNTGELFF
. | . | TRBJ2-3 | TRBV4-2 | TGTGCCAGCAGCCAAAAACTAGGCCCCGATACGCAGTATTTT | CASSQKLGPDTQYF
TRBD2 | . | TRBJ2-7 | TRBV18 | TGTGCCAGTCGGACGGGACTAGCCTACGAGCAGTACTTC | CASRTGLAYEQYF
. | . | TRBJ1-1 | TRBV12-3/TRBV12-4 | TGTGCCAGCAATACCGGGACCGCTAATGAAGCTTTCTTT | CASNTGTANEAFF
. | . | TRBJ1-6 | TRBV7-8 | TGTGCCAGCAGCTTAGGCTGGGGGTCACCCCTCCACTTT | CASSLGWGSPLHF
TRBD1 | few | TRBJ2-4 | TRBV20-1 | TGCAGTGCTCCTACAACACAGGGGCAGTACTTC | CSAPTTQGQYF
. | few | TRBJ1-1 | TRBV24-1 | TGTGCCACCAGTGCAGGAGGAGAAGCTTTCTTT | CATSAGGEAFF
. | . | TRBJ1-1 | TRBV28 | TGTGCCAGCACCCTAATCGCCGGAGTGAACACTGAAGCTTTCTTT | CASTLIAGVNTEAFF
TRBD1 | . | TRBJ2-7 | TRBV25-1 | TGTGCCAGCAGTGGCCTGACAGGGGACGACTACGAGCAGTACTTC | CASSGLTGDDYEQYF
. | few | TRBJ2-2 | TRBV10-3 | TGTGCCATCAGGCTCCCCAAGGACGGCTCTAACACCGGGGAGCTGTTTTTT | CAIRLPKDGSNTGELFF
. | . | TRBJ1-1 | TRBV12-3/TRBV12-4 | TGTGCCAGCAGCCTGCCTAGGGGGGTTTCTGGGATGAACACTGAAGCTTTCTTT | CASSLPRGVSGMNTEAFF
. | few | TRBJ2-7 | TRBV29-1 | TGCAGCGTTGCAGAATTTCCCTACGAGCAGTACTTC | CSVAEFPYEQYF
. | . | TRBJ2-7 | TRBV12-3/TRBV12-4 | TGTGCCAGCAGTTTAGGGGAGGGCAGGGGCTACGAGCAGTACTTC | CASSLGEGRGYEQYF
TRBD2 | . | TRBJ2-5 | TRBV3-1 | TGTGCCAGCAGCCAGGGACTAGCGGGAGGAGAGACCCAGTACTTC | CASSQGLAGGETQYF
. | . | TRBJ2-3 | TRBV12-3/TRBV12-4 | TGTGCCAGCAGTCAGCACACTAGCACAGATACGCAGTATTTT | CASSQHTSTDTQYF
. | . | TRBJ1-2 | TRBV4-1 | TGCGCCAGCAGCCCCCCCGGGGGGCCTGGCTATGGCTACACCTTC | CASSPPGGPGYGYTF
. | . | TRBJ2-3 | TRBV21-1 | TGTGCCAGCAGCCGTCTTAGCGGGAGGGCCGGGGGTACGCAGTATTTT | CASSRLSGRAGGTQYF
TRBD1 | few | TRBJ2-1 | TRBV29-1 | TGCAGCGTTAGACAGGGGGGAAATGAGCAGTTCTTC | CSVRQGGNEQFF
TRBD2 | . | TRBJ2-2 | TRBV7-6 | TGTGCCAGCAGTGGCGGGGGGGCCCGCATTGCGAACACCGGGGAGCTGTTTTTT | CASSGGGARIANTGELFF
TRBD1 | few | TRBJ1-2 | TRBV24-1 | TGTGCCACCAGTGATTCTGACAGGGGGCACTATGGCTACACCTTC | CATSDSDRGHYGYTF
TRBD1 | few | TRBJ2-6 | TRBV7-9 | TGTGCCAGCAGCCTCTCCCTGGCAGGGGGACAAAGCTCTGGGGCCAACGTCCTGACTTTC | CASSLSLAGGQSSGANVLTF
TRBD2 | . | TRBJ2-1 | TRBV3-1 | TGTGCCAGCAGCCGACTAATCCCGGGACTAGCTGCAGGTGAGCAGTTCTTC | CASSRLIPGLAAGEQFF